This is a list of T cell receptor beta chains from one sample in a study of blood T cell repertoires in COVID-19. Assay: immunoSEQ multiplex PCR; the TCRdb copy retains only in-frame clones and omits some. This sample has approximately 220,000 clones, with less than 85% found just once. The sample consisted of PBMCs or T cells enriched from blood (not recorded which). All receptors derive from a man aged 35 to 55 who had recovered from COVID-19. Each CDR3 is given with its conserved first and last residue. A D gene is named only where the DNA matches it firmly. Clone size is given for some rows only: seen once, a few or many times, or a class if the clone is expanded.

DNA: TGTGCCAGCAGCTTAGCGTCCGGGTTGATGGGCTCCTACGAGCAGTACTTC
CDR3: CASSLASGLMGSYEQYF
J: TRBJ2-7
V: TRBV7-2
size: -
D: -

DNA: TGCGCCAGCAGCGAGAAAGAGACCCAGTACTTC
CDR3: CASSEKETQYF
J: TRBJ2-5
V: TRBV5-1
size: -
D: -

DNA: TGTGCCAGCTCACCCTCGAGCCTAGCGGGGAACACCGGGGAGCTGTTTTTT
CDR3: CASSPSSLAGNTGELFF
J: TRBJ2-2
V: TRBV18
size: -
D: TRBD2

DNA: TGTGCCAGCAGTAGAATAGCGGGAGGAAATGAGCAGTTCTTC
CDR3: CASSRIAGGNEQFF
J: TRBJ2-1
V: TRBV2
size: -
D: TRBD2

DNA: TGTGCCAGTAGTTTCCCGGGACAGGGGGCCGGGCAGTACTTC
CDR3: CASSFPGQGAGQYF
J: TRBJ2-7
V: TRBV19
size: -
D: TRBD1

DNA: TGTGCCAGCAGCCTTGGTGACACCGCTGGGCGCTACACCTTC
CDR3: CASSLGDTAGRYTF
J: TRBJ1-2
V: TRBV4-2
size: -
D: -

DNA: TGTGCCAGCAGACCCCCATCAGGGTTCGGAAACACCATATATTTT
CDR3: CASRPPSGFGNTIYF
J: TRBJ1-3
V: TRBV28
size: -
D: -

DNA: TGTGCCAGCAGCCAAGATGGGTGGGGGGCAGATACGCAGTATTTT
CDR3: CASSQDGWGADTQYF
J: TRBJ2-3
V: TRBV4-2
size: -
D: -

DNA: TGTGCTAGTGGCCAGGGGCCTGAAGCTTTCTTT
CDR3: CASGQGPEAFF
J: TRBJ1-1
V: TRBV12-5
size: -
D: -

DNA: TGCGCCAGCAGTGGTTTGGCGGGGATCGGCGAGCAGTACTTC
CDR3: CASSGLAGIGEQYF
J: TRBJ2-7
V: TRBV10-2
size: -
D: -

DNA: TGTGCCAGCAGCTTAAATGGCGGGAGGGTGATCACCGGGGAGCTGTTTTTT
CDR3: CASSLNGGRVITGELFF
J: TRBJ2-2
V: TRBV7-3
size: -
D: TRBD2

DNA: TGTGCCACCAGCATGGACATAAACACTGAAGCTTTCTTT
CDR3: CATSMDINTEAFF
J: TRBJ1-1
V: TRBV15
size: -
D: -

DNA: TGTGCCTGGAGACTAGCGGGAGTGCAGGGTGAGCAGTTCTTC
CDR3: CAWRLAGVQGEQFF
J: TRBJ2-1
V: TRBV30
size: -
D: TRBD2

DNA: TGTGCCAGTAACAGGGTTACAGATACGCAGTATTTT
CDR3: CASNRVTDTQYF
J: TRBJ2-3
V: TRBV7-9
size: -
D: -

DNA: TGTGCCAGCAGTCCACTCGGGAGCCTGGGGGCCAACGTCCTGACTTTC
CDR3: CASSPLGSLGANVLTF
J: TRBJ2-6
V: TRBV27
size: -
D: -

DNA: TGTGCCAGCAGCTTGGGCGTCCCACCTAACGAGCAGTACTTC
CDR3: CASSLGVPPNEQYF
J: TRBJ2-7
V: TRBV7-2
size: -
D: -

DNA: TGTGCCACCCGCCTCAGGACAGGGGTCTACGAGCAGTACTTC
CDR3: CATRLRTGVYEQYF
J: TRBJ2-7
V: TRBV6-5
size: -
D: TRBD1

DNA: TGTGCCAGCAGCTCTCAGGGAATCCAAGCTTTCTTT
CDR3: CASSSQGIQAFF
J: TRBJ1-1
V: TRBV7-9
size: -
D: -

DNA: TGCGCCAGCAGCTTGACAGAGTACAATGAGCAGTTCTTC
CDR3: CASSLTEYNEQFF
J: TRBJ2-1
V: TRBV5-1
size: -
D: -

DNA: TGTGCCAGCAGCTTAGGAAGCGGGAATGAGCAGTTCTTC
CDR3: CASSLGSGNEQFF
J: TRBJ2-1
V: TRBV11-3
size: -
D: -

DNA: TGTGCCAGCAGTTACTCGGACAGCGCAGAGACCCAGTACTTC
CDR3: CASSYSDSAETQYF
J: TRBJ2-5
V: TRBV6-5
size: -
D: -

DNA: TGTGCCAGCAGGAGACCGGGACAGGGGAACACTGAAGCTTTCTTT
CDR3: CASRRPGQGNTEAFF
J: TRBJ1-1
V: TRBV2
size: -
D: TRBD1

DNA: TGTGCCAGCAGTTCCCCCACGGGTGAGCAGTTCTTC
CDR3: CASSSPTGEQFF
J: TRBJ2-1
V: TRBV27
size: -
D: -

DNA: TGTGCCTGGAGTGGACAGGGTACCCCCTACGAGCAGTACTTC
CDR3: CAWSGQGTPYEQYF
J: TRBJ2-7
V: TRBV30
size: -
D: TRBD1

DNA: TGCAGCGTTGAACTAGCGGGGGCGAACACCGGGGAGCTGTTTTTT
CDR3: CSVELAGANTGELFF
J: TRBJ2-2
V: TRBV29-1
size: -
D: TRBD2

DNA: TGTGCCAGTAGTAAGACTCTAGATGAGCAGTTCTTC
CDR3: CASSKTLDEQFF
J: TRBJ2-1
V: TRBV19
size: once
D: -

DNA: TGTGCCAGCACATTCCCAGGGGCCGGGGAGCTGTTTTTT
CDR3: CASTFPGAGELFF
J: TRBJ2-2
V: TRBV7-9
size: -
D: -

DNA: TGTGCCAGCAGCTTCGGAGGCACAGATACGCAGTATTTT
CDR3: CASSFGGTDTQYF
J: TRBJ2-3
V: TRBV13
size: once
D: -

DNA: TGTGCCAGCAGCAAGGGGGGACGGGCGAACACCGGGGAGCTGTTTTTT
CDR3: CASSKGGRANTGELFF
J: TRBJ2-2
V: TRBV21-1
size: -
D: -

DNA: TGTGCCAGCTCACCACTGGAAGCGATAATCACAGATACGCAGTATTTT
CDR3: CASSPLEAIITDTQYF
J: TRBJ2-3
V: TRBV18
size: once
D: -

DNA: TGTGCCAGCATGCGGACAGTGAACACTGAAGCTTTCTTT
CDR3: CASMRTVNTEAFF
J: TRBJ1-1
V: TRBV2
size: -
D: -

DNA: TGCAGCGTTGGGACTAGCGGAGGGATGAAGCAGTTCTTC
CDR3: CSVGTSGGMKQFF
J: TRBJ2-1
V: TRBV29-1
size: -
D: TRBD2

DNA: TGTGCCACCAGCCCTTCTAGAGGTAGCACAGATACGCAGTATTTT
CDR3: CATSPSRGSTDTQYF
J: TRBJ2-3
V: TRBV15
size: once
D: -

DNA: TGTGCCATCAGTGATAGTAATGGGGGCGCGGTCGGCTACACCTTC
CDR3: CAISDSNGGAVGYTF
J: TRBJ1-2
V: TRBV10-3
size: -
D: -

DNA: TGTGCCAGCACCGAGAGTGGGGGGGGCACTGAAGCTTTCTTT
CDR3: CASTESGGGTEAFF
J: TRBJ1-1
V: TRBV6-5
size: -
D: -

DNA: TGCGCCAGCAGCCGCGGGACTAGCGCGTACGAGCAGTACTTC
CDR3: CASSRGTSAYEQYF
J: TRBJ2-7
V: TRBV4-3
size: -
D: TRBD2

DNA: TGCGCCAGCAGCCAACTAACCGGGACAGGCTACGAGCAGTACTTC
CDR3: CASSQLTGTGYEQYF
J: TRBJ2-7
V: TRBV4-3
size: once
D: TRBD1